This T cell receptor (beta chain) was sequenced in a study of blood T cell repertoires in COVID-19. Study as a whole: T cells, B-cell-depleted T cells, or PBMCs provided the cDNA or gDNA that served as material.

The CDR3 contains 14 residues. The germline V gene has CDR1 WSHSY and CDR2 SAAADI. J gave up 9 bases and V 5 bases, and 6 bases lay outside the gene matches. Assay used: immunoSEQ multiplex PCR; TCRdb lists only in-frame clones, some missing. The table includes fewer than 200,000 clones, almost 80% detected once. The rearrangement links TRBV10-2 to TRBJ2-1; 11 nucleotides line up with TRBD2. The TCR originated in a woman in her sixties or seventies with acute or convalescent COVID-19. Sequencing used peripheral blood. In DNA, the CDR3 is TGCGCCAGCAGTTTAGCGGGAGGGCCTGGTGAGCAGTTCTTC. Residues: CASSLAGGPGEQFF.